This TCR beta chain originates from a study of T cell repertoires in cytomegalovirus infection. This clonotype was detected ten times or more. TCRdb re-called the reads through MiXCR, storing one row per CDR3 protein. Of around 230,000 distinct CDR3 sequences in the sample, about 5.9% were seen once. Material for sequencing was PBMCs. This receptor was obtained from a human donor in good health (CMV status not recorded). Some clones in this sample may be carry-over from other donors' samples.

The CDR3 region has the DNA TGTGCCAGCAGTTACTCGAATTTTGCTGAGCAGTTCTTC. Its translation: CASSYSNFAEQFF. The chain is built from TRBV6-2 or TRBV6-3 and TRBJ2-1, with D unresolved. Germline CDR1 and CDR2: MNHEY and SVGEGT. The V gene lost 0 bases and the J gene lost 9 bases, with 9 bases spanning the gap. CDR3 length: 13 residues.